The 17 T cell receptor beta chains given below trace back to one sample, sequenced in a study of cytomegalovirus exposure and HLA in healthy donors. PCR involved 60 Vbeta and 13 Jbeta primers. Assay: immunoSEQ multiplex PCR; the TCRdb copy retains only in-frame clones and omits some. The sample carries 120,000 or so clones, about four fifths recorded once. Sequencing input: PBMCs. These receptors originate from a woman aged 55-70 years in good health and CMV-seropositive.

Only one count was recorded for this clone. The CDR3 sequence: CASSLLQGNEQYF. CDR3 nucleotide sequence: TGTGCCAGCAGCTTACTCCAGGGGAACGAGCAGTACTTC. This rearrangement joins TRBV13 to TRBJ2-7, with D perhaps matching TRBD1 (6 bases). The CDR3 extends over 13 amino acids. V was pared by 2 bases and J by 5 bases, with 10 bases between. Germline loops: CDR1 PRHDT, CDR2 FYEKMQ (reference sequence).

The V call is TRBV4-1, the J call TRBJ2-3, with a possible D match to TRBD1 (5 bases). The V gene lost 1 base and the J gene lost 3 bases, with 14 bases spanning the gap. The CDR3 runs 16 residues. Germline CDR1 is MGHRA and CDR2 is YSYEKL. This CDR3 reads CASSQGGVGLTDTQYF. In DNA form, the CDR3 reads TGCGCCAGCAGCCAAGGAGGAGTGGGGCTGACAGATACGCAGTATTTT.

The V and J genes are TRBV5-4 and TRBJ2-3, with D perhaps TRBD2 (5 bases). Germline assignment: CDR1 SGHNT and CDR2 YYREEE (reference sequence). CDR3 length: 13 amino acids. Trimming cost V 9 bases and J 0 bases, with 11 bases left between them. This CDR3 reads CAIRRRSTDTQYF. DNA for the CDR3: TGTGCCATCCGCCGGAGGAGCACAGATACGCAGTATTTT.

J is TRBJ2-1 and V is TRBV25-1, with D tentatively TRBD2 (7 bases). The CDR3 is 15 amino acids. CDR1 is MGHDK and CDR2 is SYGVNS in the germline V gene. V was shortened by 7 bases and J by 5 bases, with 18 bases between the two germline ends. The CDR3 DNA reads as TGTGCCAGCACCCGAAGGGGGGGAAGAAACAATGAGCAGTTCTTC. It specifies CASTRRGGRNNEQFF.

Remarks on this clone: A junction boundary mismatches the germline segment, possibly from a read error. In the same sample, other DNA sequences code for this CDR3. This sequence joins TRBV2 and TRBJ2-3; 10 bases match TRBD2. Germline values: CDR1 SNHLY, CDR2 FYNNEI. The CDR3 is made up of 10 amino acids. CDR3 DNA: TGTGCCAGCAGAACCGGGACTAGCGTTTTT. Protein product: CASRTGTSVF.

This chain links TRBV20-1 with TRBJ1-2; D is ambiguous. The V gene lost 6 bases and the J gene lost 2 bases, with 7 bases spanning the gap. The CDR3 length is 11 residues. In germline, CDR1 is DFQATT, CDR2 SNEGSKA (reference sequence). CDR3 sequence (DNA): TGCAGTGCGTCGGAGAACTATGGCTACACCTTC. Amino acid sequence: CSASENYGYTF.

In its sample, this clone was seen a few times. In DNA form, the CDR3 reads TGTGCCAGCAGCTTCGACTCCTTATTAGCGGGAAGGTTCGTGTACGAGCAGTACTTC. This codes for CASSFDSLLAGRFVYEQYF. The V and J genes are TRBV5-6 and TRBJ2-7, with 8 bases identical to TRBD2. The CDR3 loop spans 19 amino acids. J lost 4 bases, V lost 2 bases, and 20 bases had no gene match. Germline V gene lookup returns CDR1 SGHDT and CDR2 YYEEEE.

J is TRBJ1-1 and V is TRBV5-4, with 11 bases aligning to TRBD1. The CDR3 extends over 14 amino acids. The junction had 6 bases not matched to a gene; V was cut back by 7 bases and J by 4 bases. The germline V gene has CDR1 SGHNT and CDR2 YYREEE (reference sequence). CDR3 bases: TGTGCCAGCCAGGACAGGGGGCGGGGCACTGAAGCTTTCTTT. It is translated as CASQDRGRGTEAFF.

The rearrangement joins TRBV7-9 to TRBJ2-7; tentative D call: TRBD1 (5 bases). Trimming took off 5 bases at V and 3 bases at J, with 17 bases between the two ends. The CDR3 contains 15 residues. Per germline, CDR1 SEHNR and CDR2 FQNEAQ (reference sequence). CDR3 coding DNA: TGTGCCAGCAGCCCCCCCGGTTGGGGCATCTACGAGCAGTACTTC. Translated, it gives CASSPPGWGIYEQYF. Based on the CDR3 plus reference TRBV7-9 and TRBJ2-7, the full variable domain is DTGVSQNPRHKITKRGQNVTFRCDPISEHNRLYWYRQTLGQGPEFLTYFQNEAQLEKSRLLSDRFSAERPKGSFSTLEIQRTEQGDSAMYLCASSPPGWGIYEQYFGPGTRLTVT.

This sequence joins TRBV5-1 and TRBJ2-3; 8 bases align to TRBD2. Germline lookup yields CDR1 SGHRS and CDR2 YFSETQ. This CDR3 is 16 amino acids long. V gave up 0 bases and J gave up 2 bases; unmatched junction bases: 5. CDR3 nucleotides: TGCGCCAGCAGCTTGGACCAGCGGGAGCTCACAGATACGCAGTATTTT. Translating gives CASSLDQRELTDTQYF.

The V and J genes are TRBV5-1 and TRBJ1-1; D might be TRBD1 (5 bases). The CDR3 is 14 amino acids. Trimming shortened V by 0 bases and J by 4 bases, and 10 bases separated the two germline ends. Germline-derived CDR1 and CDR2 are SGHRS and YFSETQ. DNA for the CDR3: TGCGCCAGCAGCTTGGTTGCGGGACCCACTGAAGCTTTCTTT. Amino acid sequence: CASSLVAGPTEAFF.

The chain carries TRBV6-5 and TRBJ1-1; perhaps TRBD1 as D (5 bases). Looked up from germline, CDR1 is MNHEY and CDR2 is SVGAGI. V was trimmed by 6 bases and J by 5 bases, leaving 10 bases between them. The CDR3 loop spans 12 amino acids. The CDR3 reads CASSRQSTEAFF. The CDR3 coding sequence is TGTGCCAGCAGCAGACAGTCAACTGAAGCTTTCTTT.

This clone was observed many times. V and J are TRBV6-5 and TRBJ1-2; tentatively, D is TRBD1 (5 bases). The germline gives CDR1 MNHEY, CDR2 SVGAGI. The CDR3 has 13 residues. V lost 6 bases to trimming and J lost 5 bases, with 13 bases between them. CDR3 sequence (DNA): TGTGCCAGCAGATACGACAGACAATATGGCTACACCTTC. This encodes CASRYDRQYGYTF.

This chain joins TRBV5-1 and TRBJ1-2; D is possibly TRBD1 (5 bases). Trimming stripped 4 bases from V and 4 bases from J, with 17 bases between. The CDR3 covers 15 residues. CDR1 is SGHRS, CDR2 YFSETQ, per germline. CDR3 DNA sequence: TGCGCCAGCAGCGAAACAGGCCTGAGGAGCTATGGCTACACCTTC. This translates into CASSETGLRSYGYTF.

This clone was recorded only once. The chain is built from TRBV20-1 and TRBJ2-7; D may be TRBD2 (6 bases). The germline CDR1 and CDR2 sequences are DFQATT and SNEGSKA (reference sequence). The CDR3 loop spans 11 amino acids. The germline V and J ends were trimmed by 3 bases and 5 bases, with 8 bases remaining between them. The CDR3 DNA follows: TGCAGTGCTAGTTGGGGGGACGAGCAGTACTTC. It yields the protein CSASWGDEQYF.

In DNA, the CDR3 is TGTGCCTGGAGTGTACAAACAGATACGCAGTATTTT. Translated: CAWSVQTDTQYF. The gene calls are TRBV30 and TRBJ2-3; D gene uncertain. The CDR3 is 12 amino acids. V was clipped by 0 bases and J by 3 bases, with 4 bases between them. Germline values: CDR1 GTSNPN, CDR2 SVGIG (reference sequence).

V is TRBV6-6 and J is TRBJ2-1; TRBD2 aligns across 13 bases. Germline CDR1 reads MNHNY; CDR2 reads SVGAGI (reference sequence). Losses at the gene ends were 5 bases for V and 6 bases for J; bases not matched to a gene: 7. The CDR3 spans 16 residues. CDR3 bases: TGTGCCAGCAGTCGGACTAGCGGGAGTGTTTTCAATGAGCAGTTCTTC. Translated: CASSRTSGSVFNEQFF.